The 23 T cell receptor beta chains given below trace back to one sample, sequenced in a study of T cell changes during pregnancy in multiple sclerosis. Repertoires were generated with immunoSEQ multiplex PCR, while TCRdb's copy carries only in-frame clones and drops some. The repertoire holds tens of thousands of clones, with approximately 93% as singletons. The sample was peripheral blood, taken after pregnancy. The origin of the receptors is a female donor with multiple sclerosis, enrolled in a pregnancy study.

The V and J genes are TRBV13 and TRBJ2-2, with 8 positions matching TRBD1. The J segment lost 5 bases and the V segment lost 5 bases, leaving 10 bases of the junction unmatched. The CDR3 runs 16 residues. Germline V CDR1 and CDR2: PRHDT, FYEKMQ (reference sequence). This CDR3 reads CASSAGAGGGTGELFF. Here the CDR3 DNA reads TGTGCCAGCAGCGCTGGGGCAGGGGGCGGAACCGGGGAGCTGTTTTTT.

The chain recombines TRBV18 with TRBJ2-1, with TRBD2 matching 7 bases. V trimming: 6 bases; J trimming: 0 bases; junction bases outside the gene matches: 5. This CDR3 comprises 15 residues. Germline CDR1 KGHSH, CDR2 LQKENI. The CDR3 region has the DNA TGTGCCAGCTCGGGTGGCGGGAGCTCCTACAATGAGCAGTTCTTC. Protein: CASSGGGSSYNEQFF.

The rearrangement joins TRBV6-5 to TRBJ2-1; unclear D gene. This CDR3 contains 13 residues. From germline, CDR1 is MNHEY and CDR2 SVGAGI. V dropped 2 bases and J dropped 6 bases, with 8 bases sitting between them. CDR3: CASSYRWSNEQFF. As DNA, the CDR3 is TGTGCCAGCAGTTACAGATGGAGCAATGAGCAGTTCTTC.

CDR3 loop: CASSLELLYNEQFF. DNA of the CDR3: TGTGCCAGCAGCTTAGAACTATTATACAATGAGCAGTTCTTC. The genes are TRBV11-3 and TRBJ2-1; no definite D call. CDR1 and CDR2 (germline): SGHNT, YENEEA. The CDR3 consists of 14 residues. V was clipped by 0 bases and J by 4 bases, with 7 bases between them.

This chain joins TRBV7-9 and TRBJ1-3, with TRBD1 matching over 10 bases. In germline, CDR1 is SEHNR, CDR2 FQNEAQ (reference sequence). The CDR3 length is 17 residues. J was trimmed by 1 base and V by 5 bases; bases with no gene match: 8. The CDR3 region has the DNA TGTGCCAGCAGCGTGGACAGGGGGATTTATTCTGGAAACACCATATATTTT. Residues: CASSVDRGIYSGNTIYF.

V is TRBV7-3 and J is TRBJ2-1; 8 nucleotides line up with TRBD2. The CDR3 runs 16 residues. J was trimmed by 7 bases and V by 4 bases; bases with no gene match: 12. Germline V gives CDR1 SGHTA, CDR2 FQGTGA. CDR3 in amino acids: CASSYQPGLEKNEQFF. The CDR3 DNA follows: TGTGCCAGCAGCTACCAACCGGGACTAGAGAAGAATGAGCAGTTCTTC.

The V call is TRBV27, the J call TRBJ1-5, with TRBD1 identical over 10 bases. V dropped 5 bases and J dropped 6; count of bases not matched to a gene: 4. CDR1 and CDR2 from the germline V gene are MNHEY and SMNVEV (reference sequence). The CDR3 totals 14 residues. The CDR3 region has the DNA TGTGCCAGCAGTGAACGGGACAGGGGTCAGCCCCAGCATTTT. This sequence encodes CASSERDRGQPQHF.

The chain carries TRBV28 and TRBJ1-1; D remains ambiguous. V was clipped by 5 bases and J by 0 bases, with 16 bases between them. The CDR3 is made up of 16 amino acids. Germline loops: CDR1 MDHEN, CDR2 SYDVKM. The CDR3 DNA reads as TGTGCCAGCAGTCCTCGCCGGGTAGGAATGAACACTGAAGCTTTCTTT. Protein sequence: CASSPRRVGMNTEAFF.

The CDR3 bases are TGTGCCAGCAGCTTTGATACCAGGGTTTCTCAAGAGACCCAGTACTTC. It yields the protein CASSFDTRVSQETQYF. The chain uses TRBV7-9 and TRBJ2-5; TRBD1 is a possible D gene (5 bases). Germline lookup yields CDR1 SEHNR and CDR2 FQNEAQ (reference sequence). Trimming stripped 3 bases from V and 2 bases from J, with 16 bases between. CDR3 length: 16 residues.

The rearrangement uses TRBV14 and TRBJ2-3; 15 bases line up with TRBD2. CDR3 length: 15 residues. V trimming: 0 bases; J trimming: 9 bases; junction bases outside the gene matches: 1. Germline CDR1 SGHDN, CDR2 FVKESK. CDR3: CASSQDGTSGRTQYF. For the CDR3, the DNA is TGTGCCAGCAGCCAAGATGGGACTAGCGGGAGGACGCAGTATTTT.

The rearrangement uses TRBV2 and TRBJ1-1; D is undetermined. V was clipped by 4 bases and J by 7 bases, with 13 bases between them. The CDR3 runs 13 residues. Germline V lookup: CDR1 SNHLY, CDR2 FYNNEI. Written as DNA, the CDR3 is TGTGCCAGCAGTGGGCCCCGCGGGGATGAAGCTTTCTTT. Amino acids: CASSGPRGDEAFF.

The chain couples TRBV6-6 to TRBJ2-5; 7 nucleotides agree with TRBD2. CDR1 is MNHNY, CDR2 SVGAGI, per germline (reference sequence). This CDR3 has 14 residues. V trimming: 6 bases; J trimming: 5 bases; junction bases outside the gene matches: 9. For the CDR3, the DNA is TGTGCCAGCAGCCCCCTAGGGAGGGACGAGACCCAGTACTTC. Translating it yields CASSPLGRDETQYF.

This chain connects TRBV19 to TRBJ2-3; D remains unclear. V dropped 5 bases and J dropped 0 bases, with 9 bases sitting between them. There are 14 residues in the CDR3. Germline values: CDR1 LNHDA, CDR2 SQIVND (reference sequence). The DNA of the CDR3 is TGTGCCAGTAGTCCTGCCGGGAGCACAGATACGCAGTATTTT. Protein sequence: CASSPAGSTDTQYF.

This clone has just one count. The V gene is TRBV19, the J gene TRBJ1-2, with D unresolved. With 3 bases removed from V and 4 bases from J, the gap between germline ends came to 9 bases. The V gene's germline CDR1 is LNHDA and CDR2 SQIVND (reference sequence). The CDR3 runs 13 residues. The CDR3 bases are TGTGCCAGTAGTATGGGCTCTCTCTATGGCTACACCTTC. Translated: CASSMGSLYGYTF.

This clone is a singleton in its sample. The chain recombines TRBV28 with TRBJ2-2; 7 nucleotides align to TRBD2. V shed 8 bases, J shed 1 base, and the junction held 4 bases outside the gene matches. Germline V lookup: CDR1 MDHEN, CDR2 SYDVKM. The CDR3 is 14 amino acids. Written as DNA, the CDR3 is TGTGCCAGCGGGGCTAGCGGGAACACCGGGGAGCTGTTTTTT. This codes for CASGASGNTGELFF.

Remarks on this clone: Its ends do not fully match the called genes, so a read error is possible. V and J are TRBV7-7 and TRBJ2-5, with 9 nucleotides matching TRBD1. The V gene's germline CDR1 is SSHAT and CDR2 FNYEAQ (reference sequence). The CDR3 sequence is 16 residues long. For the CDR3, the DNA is TGTGCTAGCAGCTACAGGGGGACAGGGAACCAGGAGACCCAGTACTTC. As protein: CASSYRGTGNQETQYF.

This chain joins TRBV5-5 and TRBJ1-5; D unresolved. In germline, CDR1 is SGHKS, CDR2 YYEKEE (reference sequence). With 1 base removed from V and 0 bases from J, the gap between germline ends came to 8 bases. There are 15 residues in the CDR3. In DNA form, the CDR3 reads TGTGCCAGCAGCTTGTCTCCCGGTAGCAATCAGCCCCAGCATTTT. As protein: CASSLSPGSNQPQHF.

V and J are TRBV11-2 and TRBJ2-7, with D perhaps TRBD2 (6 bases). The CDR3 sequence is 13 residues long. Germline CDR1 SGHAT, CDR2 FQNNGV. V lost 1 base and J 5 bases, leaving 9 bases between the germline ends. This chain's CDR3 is CASSLVPSDEQYF. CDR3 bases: TGTGCCAGCAGCTTAGTACCTAGCGACGAGCAGTACTTC.

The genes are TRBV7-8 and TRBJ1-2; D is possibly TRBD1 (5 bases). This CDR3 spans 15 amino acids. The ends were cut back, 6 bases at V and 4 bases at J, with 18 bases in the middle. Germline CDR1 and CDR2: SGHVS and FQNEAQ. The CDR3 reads CASSEGGAGGYGYTF. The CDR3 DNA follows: TGTGCCAGCAGTGAAGGAGGGGCCGGGGGCTATGGCTACACCTTC.

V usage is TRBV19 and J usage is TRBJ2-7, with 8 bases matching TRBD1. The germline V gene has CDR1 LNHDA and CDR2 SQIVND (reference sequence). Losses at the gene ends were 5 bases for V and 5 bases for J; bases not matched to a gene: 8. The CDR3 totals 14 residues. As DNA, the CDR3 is TGTGCCAGTAGTCCTCTGGACAGGGTGAACGAGCAGTACTTC. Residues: CASSPLDRVNEQYF. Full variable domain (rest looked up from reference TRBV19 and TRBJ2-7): DGGITQSPKYLFRKEGQNVTLSCEQNLNHDAMYWYRQDPGQGLRLIYYSQIVNDFQKGDIAEGYSVSREKKESFPLTVTSAQKNPTAFYLCASSPLDRVNEQYFGPGTRLTVT.

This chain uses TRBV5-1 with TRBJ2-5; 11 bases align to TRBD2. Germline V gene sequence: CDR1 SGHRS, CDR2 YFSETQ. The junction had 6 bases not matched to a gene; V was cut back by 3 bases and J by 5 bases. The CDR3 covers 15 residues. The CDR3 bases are TGCGCCAGCAGCTCCCCGGGACTAGCGGCTGAGACCCAGTACTTC. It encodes CASSSPGLAAETQYF. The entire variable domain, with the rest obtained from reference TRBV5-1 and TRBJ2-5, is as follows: KAGVTQTPRYLIKTRGQQVTLSCSPISGHRSVSWYQQTPGQGLQFLFEYFSETQRNKGNFPGRFSGRQFSNSRSEMNVSTLELGDSALYLCASSSPGLAAETQYFGPGTRLLVL.

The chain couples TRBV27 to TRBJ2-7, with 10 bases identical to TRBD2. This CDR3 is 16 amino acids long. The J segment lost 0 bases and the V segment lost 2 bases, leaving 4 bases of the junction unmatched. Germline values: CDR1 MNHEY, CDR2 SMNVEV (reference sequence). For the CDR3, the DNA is TGTGCCAGCAGTTTAACCGGGACTAGCGCCTCCTACGAGCAGTACTTC. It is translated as CASSLTGTSASYEQYF.

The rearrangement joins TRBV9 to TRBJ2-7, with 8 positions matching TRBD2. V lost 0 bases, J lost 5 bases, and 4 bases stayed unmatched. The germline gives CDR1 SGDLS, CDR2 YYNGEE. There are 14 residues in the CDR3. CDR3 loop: CASSVVGLVDEQYF. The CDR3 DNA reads TGTGCCAGCAGCGTAGTGGGACTAGTGGACGAGCAGTACTTC.